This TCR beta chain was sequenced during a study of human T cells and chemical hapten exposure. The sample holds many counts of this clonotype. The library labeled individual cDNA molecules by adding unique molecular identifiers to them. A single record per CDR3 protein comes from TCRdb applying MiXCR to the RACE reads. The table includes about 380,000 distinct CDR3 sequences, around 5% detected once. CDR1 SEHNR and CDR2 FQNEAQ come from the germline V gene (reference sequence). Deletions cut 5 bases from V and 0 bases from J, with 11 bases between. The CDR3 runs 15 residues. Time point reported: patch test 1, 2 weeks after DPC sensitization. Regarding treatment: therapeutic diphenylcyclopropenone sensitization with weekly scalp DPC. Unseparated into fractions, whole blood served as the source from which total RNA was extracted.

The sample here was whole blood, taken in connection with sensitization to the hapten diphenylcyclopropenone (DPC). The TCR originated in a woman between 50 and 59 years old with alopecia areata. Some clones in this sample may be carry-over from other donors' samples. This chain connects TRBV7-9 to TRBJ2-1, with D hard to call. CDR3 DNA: TGTGCCAGCAGCAAATGGGCAGACTCCTACAATGAGCAGTTCTTC. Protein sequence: CASSKWADSYNEQFF.